The 24 T cell receptor beta chains below were found in one sample sequenced in a study of blood T cell repertoires in COVID-19. Using immunoSEQ multiplex PCR, the repertoire was profiled, and TCRdb retains in-frame clones only, with some absent. The sample includes some 290,000 clones, approximately 86% of them seen just once. The source material was peripheral blood. These receptors were collected from a woman aged 50 to 65 who had recovered from COVID-19.

The gene calls are TRBV19 and TRBJ1-1, with 8 bases aligning to TRBD1. There are 12 residues in the CDR3. Losses at the gene ends were 5 bases for V and 7 bases for J; bases not matched to a gene: 3. Looked up from germline, CDR1 is LNHDA and CDR2 is SQIVND (reference sequence). The CDR3 loop reads CASSRDRIEAFF. CDR3 DNA sequence: TGTGCCAGTAGTCGGGACAGGATTGAAGCTTTCTTT.

The gene calls are TRBV7-9 and TRBJ1-3, with D hard to call. Germline V CDR1 and CDR2: SEHNR, FQNEAQ (reference sequence). CDR3 length: 15 residues. The V and J ends lost 1 base and 0 bases respectively, with 7 bases between them. The CDR3 spells CASSLDGSSGNTIYF. The DNA of the CDR3 is TGTGCCAGCAGCTTAGACGGGAGCTCTGGAAACACCATATATTTT.

The gene calls are TRBV3-1 (or the pseudogene TRBV3-2) and TRBJ2-3, with 7 bases lining up with TRBD1. CDR3 length: 15 amino acids. V gave up 2 bases and J gave up 4 bases; unmatched junction bases: 6. The germline CDR1 and CDR2 sequences are LGHDT and YNNKEL (reference sequence). The CDR3 loop reads CASSQTDRAADTQYF. CDR3 nucleotide sequence: TGTGCCAGCAGCCAAACTGACAGGGCGGCAGATACGCAGTATTTT.

The gene calls are TRBV5-1 and TRBJ1-4, with D unresolved. The CDR3 consists of 14 residues. The germline V and J ends were trimmed by 7 bases and 5 bases, with 15 bases remaining between them. Germline V gene sequence: CDR1 SGHRS, CDR2 YFSETQ. The CDR3 loop is CASAPRALNEKLFF. Here the CDR3 DNA reads TGCGCCAGCGCTCCGAGGGCCCTCAATGAAAAACTGTTTTTT.

The CDR3 DNA follows: TGTGCCAGCAGCTACGTTCCGGGTCCTACTAACTATGGCTACACCTTC. This sequence encodes CASSYVPGPTNYGYTF. V is TRBV7-2 and J is TRBJ1-2; D gene uncertain. Trimming removed 4 bases at V and 0 bases at J, with 15 bases between. The CDR3 extends over 16 amino acids. Germline CDR1 SGHTA, CDR2 FQGNSA.

The V and J genes are TRBV6-2 or TRBV6-3 and TRBJ1-2; a possible D gene is TRBD1 (5 bases). The ends were cut back, 3 bases at V and 5 bases at J, with 13 bases in the middle. CDR1 and CDR2 from the germline V gene are MNHEY and SVGEGT. The CDR3 contains 14 residues. The CDR3 spells CASSYHTGPYGYTF. The CDR3 DNA reads TGTGCCAGCAGTTATCATACAGGTCCATATGGCTACACCTTC.

V gene TRBV30 combines with J gene TRBJ1-1; D is uncertain. The CDR3 covers 12 residues. Trimming stripped 3 bases from V and 1 base from J, with 6 bases between. The germline gives CDR1 GTSNPN, CDR2 SVGIG (reference sequence). This CDR3 reads CAWRPGNTEAFF. The CDR3 coding sequence is TGTGCCTGGAGACCAGGGAACACTGAAGCTTTCTTT.

V is TRBV18 and J is TRBJ2-5; perhaps TRBD2 as D (5 bases). Germline CDR1 reads KGHSH; CDR2 reads LQKENI. The CDR3 has 16 amino acids. Trimming took 2 bases from V and 4 from J, leaving 17 bases between them. CDR3 nucleotide sequence: TGTGCCAGCTCACCAATAATCCACGGGAACAGAGAGACCCAGTACTTC. It encodes CASSPIIHGNRETQYF.

V gene TRBV15 combines with J gene TRBJ2-1; weak D call: TRBD2 (5 bases). The CDR3 consists of 16 residues. CDR1 is LNHNV and CDR2 is YYDKDF in the germline V gene (reference sequence). V dropped 5 bases and J dropped 7 bases, with 21 bases sitting between them. CDR3 in DNA: TGTGCCACCAGCTCCGGATCTGGGGAGCGACCTAATGAGCAGTTCTTC. Translating gives CATSSGSGERPNEQFF. The variable domain in full, completed from reference TRBV15 and TRBJ2-1, reads DAMVIQNPRYQVTQFGKPVTLSCSQTLNHNVMYWYQQKSSQAPKLLFHYYDKDFNNEADTPDNFQSRRPNTSFCFLDIRSPGLGDTAMYLCATSSGSGERPNEQFFGPGTRLTVL.

The rearrangement joins TRBV5-1 to TRBJ2-2; tentative D call: TRBD1 (6 bases). Trimming removed 3 bases at V and 0 bases at J, with 9 bases between. This CDR3 is built from 15 residues. Germline loops: CDR1 SGHRS, CDR2 YFSETQ. The CDR3 DNA reads TGCGCCAGCAGCTACGACAGGACGAACACCGGGGAGCTGTTTTTT. Its protein product is CASSYDRTNTGELFF.

The genes are TRBV5-4 and TRBJ1-1; D might be TRBD1 (5 bases). Trimming took off 4 bases at V and 6 bases at J, with 16 bases between the two ends. Germline lookup yields CDR1 SGHNT and CDR2 YYREEE (reference sequence). This CDR3 is 14 amino acids long. The CDR3 DNA reads TGTGCCAGCAGCCAGGGAGGGGAGGGAGCTGAAGCTTTCTTT. Its translation is CASSQGGEGAEAFF.

The chain carries TRBV27 and TRBJ1-1, with TRBD1 as a possible D gene (6 bases). Germline CDR1 MNHEY, CDR2 SMNVEV (reference sequence). The CDR3 runs 16 residues. V lost 1 base and J 2 bases, leaving 14 bases between the germline ends. The CDR3 loop reads CASSLFGQRGNTEAFF. The CDR3 nucleotides are TGTGCCAGCAGTTTATTTGGACAGCGGGGAAACACTGAAGCTTTCTTT.

The genes are TRBV19 and TRBJ2-1, with TRBD2 matching 14 bases. Germline-derived CDR1 and CDR2 are LNHDA and SQIVND (reference sequence). This CDR3 contains 15 residues. Unmatched junction bases numbered 4, after V lost 4 bases and J lost 8 bases. CDR3 sequence reads: CASSKGLAGVDEQFF. The DNA of the CDR3 is TGTGCCAGTAGTAAGGGACTAGCGGGAGTCGATGAGCAGTTCTTC.

This clone appeared a single time. The chain employs TRBV5-4 and TRBJ2-3; the D is unclear. Germline CDR1 and CDR2: SGHNT and YYREEE (reference sequence). The CDR3 extends over 13 amino acids. Trimming removed 3 bases from V and 0 bases from J, with 5 bases in between. For the CDR3, the DNA is TGTGCCAGCAGCTCCACTAGCACAGATACGCAGTATTTT. Translating gives CASSSTSTDTQYF.

A few counts support this clone. This chain links TRBV28 with TRBJ1-2; 12 nucleotides agree with TRBD1. Germline V lookup: CDR1 MDHEN, CDR2 SYDVKM. CDR3 size: 15 residues. V trimming: 7 bases; J trimming: 8 bases; junction bases outside the gene matches: 11. The CDR3 region has the DNA TGTGCCAGCATCCCAGGGGGACAGGGGGCGGAGGGCTACACCTTC. It translates to CASIPGGQGAEGYTF.

The rearrangement uses TRBV11-2 and TRBJ2-3, with 8 nucleotides matching TRBD2. CDR1 is SGHAT and CDR2 is FQNNGV in the germline V gene. The CDR3 loop spans 17 amino acids. Trimming removed 4 bases from V and 2 bases from J; junction bases left unmatched: 11. The CDR3 DNA sequence: TGTGCCAGCAGCTCCCGGGGGGGATCCTCTCCCACAGATACGCAGTATTTT. Amino acids: CASSSRGGSSPTDTQYF.

The chain uses TRBV7-2 and TRBJ1-2; D gene unclear. The CDR3 sequence is 15 residues long. V was trimmed by 5 bases and J by 4 bases, leaving 17 bases between them. CDR1 is SGHTA and CDR2 is FQGNSA in the germline V gene. The CDR3 spells CASSQGRRGSYGYTF. The DNA for the CDR3 is TGTGCCAGCAGCCAAGGGCGCCGGGGTAGCTATGGCTACACCTTC.

The rearrangement links TRBV27 to TRBJ1-6; 8 bases match TRBD1. The V segment lost 3 bases and the J segment 1 base; nucleotides outside the gene matches: 2. The CDR3 sequence is 16 residues long. Germline CDR1 is MNHEY and CDR2 is SMNVEV (reference sequence). The CDR3 sequence is CASSLQGASYNSPLHF. In DNA, the CDR3 is TGTGCCAGCAGTTTGCAGGGGGCTTCCTATAATTCACCCCTCCACTTT.

The chain employs TRBV6-6 and TRBJ2-3; D is perhaps TRBD2 (5 bases). V lost 8 bases, J lost 3 bases, and 12 bases lay in between. The germline CDR1 and CDR2 sequences are MNHNY and SVGAGI (reference sequence). The length of the CDR3 is 13 residues. CDR3 DNA sequence: TGTGCCAGCTATCGGGGTATGACAGATACGCAGTATTTT. Translated: CASYRGMTDTQYF.

The CDR3 spells CASSVGRRLAGGRQETQYF. In DNA, the CDR3 is TGTGCCAGCAGCGTAGGACGTCGACTAGCGGGGGGCCGACAAGAGACCCAGTACTTC. V and J are TRBV9 and TRBJ2-5, with 13 bases lining up with TRBD2. Germline loops: CDR1 SGDLS, CDR2 YYNGEE. The ends lost 0 bases at V and 2 bases at J; junction bases unmatched: 10. CDR3 length: 19 amino acids.

This clone occurred once. The CDR3: CASSLVAGTYNEQFF. The DNA of the CDR3 is TGCGCCAGCAGCCTCGTAGCGGGTACCTACAATGAGCAGTTCTTC. The chain joins TRBV5-1 to TRBJ2-1, with 7 bases fitting TRBD2. This CDR3 is built from 15 residues. The V segment lost 4 bases and the J segment 2 bases; nucleotides outside the gene matches: 6. CDR1 and CDR2 (germline): SGHRS, YFSETQ. The variable domain in full, completed from reference TRBV5-1 and TRBJ2-1, reads KAGVTQTPRYLIKTRGQQVTLSCSPISGHRSVSWYQQTPGQGLQFLFEYFSETQRNKGNFPGRFSGRQFSNSRSEMNVSTLELGDSALYLCASSLVAGTYNEQFFGPGTRLTVL.

This chain joins TRBV28 and TRBJ2-2; D gene unclear. CDR1 and CDR2 from the germline V gene are MDHEN and SYDVKM. The CDR3 loop spans 11 amino acids. Trimming cost V 6 bases and J 6 bases, with 5 bases left between them. In DNA, the CDR3 is TGTGCCAGCAGCCTCGCCGGGGAGCTGTTTTTT. This sequence encodes CASSLAGELFF.

This chain joins TRBV27 and TRBJ2-7; 8 positions match TRBD1. V trimming: 7 bases; J trimming: 3 bases; junction bases outside the gene matches: 11. Germline V gives CDR1 MNHEY, CDR2 SMNVEV (reference sequence). The CDR3 is 15 amino acids. As DNA, the CDR3 is TGTGCCAGCACCACATCAGGGGGCCCATTCTACGAGCAGTACTTC. Its translation is CASTTSGGPFYEQYF.

The CDR3 region is CASSYGGATNEKLFF. CDR3 DNA: TGTGCCAGCAGTTACGGGGGGGCAACTAATGAAAAACTGTTTTTT. V and J are TRBV6-5 and TRBJ1-4, with D possibly matching TRBD1 (5 bases). Trimming shortened V by 2 bases and J by 0 bases, and 7 bases separated the two germline ends. Per germline, CDR1 MNHEY and CDR2 SVGAGI. The CDR3 extends over 15 amino acids.